The rows below give T cell receptor beta chains drawn from one sample of a study of cytomegalovirus exposure and HLA in healthy donors. The table came from immunoSEQ multiplex PCR; TCRdb's copy has only in-frame clones and leaves some out. The repertoire consists of about 160,000 clones, with roughly 80% occurring once and the leading ten covering roughly 8%. Sequencing input: PBMCs. These receptors originate from a male donor in good health and CMV-seropositive. CDR3s include the opening cysteine and the closing phenylalanine or tryptophan. D genes are given only for firm matches. Expanded clones get a size class; other rows say once, few or many, or leave the size out.

length	V	J	size	D	CDR3	DNA
13	TRBV2	TRBJ2-7	NA	NA	CASSEDWAHEQYF	TGTGCCAGCAGTGAAGACTGGGCCCACGAGCAGTACTTC
16	TRBV6-6	TRBJ1-1	NA	TRBD1	CASSADRDPMNTEAFF	TGTGCCAGCAGTGCCGACAGGGACCCAATGAACACTGAAGCTTTCTTT
17	TRBV15	TRBJ2-1	NA	TRBD2	CATSRESSGRGYNEQFF	TGTGCCACCAGCAGAGAGAGTAGCGGGAGGGGCTACAATGAGCAGTTCTTC
14	TRBV11-2	TRBJ2-7	NA	TRBD1	CASSPGDRVYEQYF	TGTGCCAGCAGCCCTGGGGACAGGGTTTACGAGCAGTACTTC
15	TRBV5-6	TRBJ2-1	once	TRBD1	CASSLPGQGGHEQFF	TGTGCCAGCAGCTTACCGGGACAGGGAGGACATGAGCAGTTCTTC
13	TRBV6-5	TRBJ2-5	NA	TRBD2	CASSRTSRETQYF	TGTGCCAGCAGTCGGACTAGCCGGGAGACCCAGTACTTC
14	TRBV19	TRBJ2-6	NA	TRBD1	CASSMRGQRGVLTF	TGTGCCAGTAGTATGAGGGGACAGCGCGGCGTCCTGACTTTC
15	TRBV11-2	TRBJ2-1	NA	TRBD2	CASSLSGSSYNEQFF	TGTGCCAGCAGCCTTAGCGGGAGCTCCTACAATGAGCAGTTCTTC
15	TRBV7-8	TRBJ1-1	NA	NA	CASSLGAAPNTEAFF	TGTGCCAGCAGCTTAGGGGCAGCCCCGAACACTGAAGCTTTCTTT
11	TRBV6-1	TRBJ2-7	NA	TRBD1	CAGTDSYEQYF	TGTGCCGGGACAGACTCCTACGAGCAGTACTTC
15	TRBV6-5	TRBJ2-6	NA	NA	CASMGSYSGANVLTF	TGTGCCAGCATGGGCAGTTACTCTGGGGCCAACGTCCTGACTTTC
19	TRBV5-1	TRBJ2-4	few	TRBD2	CASSLALAGSKEFRNIQYF	TGCGCCAGCAGCTTGGCACTAGCGGGGAGCAAAGAGTTTCGAAACATTCAGTACTTC
15	TRBV10-3	TRBJ1-1	NA	NA	CAISESSTGRTEAFF	TGTGCCATCAGTGAGTCGAGCACCGGGAGGACTGAAGCTTTCTTT
15	TRBV4-3	TRBJ2-5	NA	TRBD2	CASSHGRSSGGWLYF	TGCGCCAGCAGCCACGGGAGATCTAGCGGGGGGTGGTTGTACTTC
15	TRBV5-1	TRBJ1-5	NA	NA	CASSLAGQSNQPQHF	TGCGCCAGCAGCTTGGCCGGACAGTCTAATCAGCCCCAGCATTTT
19	TRBV19	TRBJ1-5	NA	NA	CASMEAGTRFSTPSGPQHF	TGTGCCAGTATGGAAGCCGGGACAAGATTCTCAACCCCATCTGGGCCCCAGCATTTT
16	TRBV19	TRBJ2-3	NA	NA	CASSPKTSSSTDTQYF	TGTGCCAGTAGTCCCAAGACTAGTTCGAGCACAGATACGCAGTATTTT
16	TRBV5-1	TRBJ2-6	NA	NA	CASSPPKGSGANVLTF	TGCGCCAGCAGCCCCCCCAAGGGGTCTGGGGCCAACGTCCTGACTTTC
16	TRBV5-1	TRBJ1-6	once	TRBD1	CASSFGQGAFGSPLHF	TGCGCCAGCAGCTTCGGACAGGGGGCCTTCGGATCACCCCTCCACTTT
15	TRBV5-4	TRBJ1-4	NA	NA	CASSPRGSSSEKLFF	TGTGCCAGCAGCCCCCGGGGTAGCTCTAGTGAAAAACTGTTTTTT
15	TRBV6-4	TRBJ2-2	NA	NA	CASSDVLGGSGELFF	TGTGCCAGCAGCGACGTACTAGGGGGTTCCGGGGAGCTGTTTTTT
13	TRBV19	TRBJ1-2	NA	NA	CASGNWENYGYTF	TGTGCCAGTGGGAATTGGGAGAACTATGGCTACACCTTC
17	TRBV6-1	TRBJ2-2	NA	NA	CASSERGTKNGPGELFF	TGTGCCAGCAGTGAAAGGGGTACAAAGAATGGGCCCGGGGAGCTGTTTTTT